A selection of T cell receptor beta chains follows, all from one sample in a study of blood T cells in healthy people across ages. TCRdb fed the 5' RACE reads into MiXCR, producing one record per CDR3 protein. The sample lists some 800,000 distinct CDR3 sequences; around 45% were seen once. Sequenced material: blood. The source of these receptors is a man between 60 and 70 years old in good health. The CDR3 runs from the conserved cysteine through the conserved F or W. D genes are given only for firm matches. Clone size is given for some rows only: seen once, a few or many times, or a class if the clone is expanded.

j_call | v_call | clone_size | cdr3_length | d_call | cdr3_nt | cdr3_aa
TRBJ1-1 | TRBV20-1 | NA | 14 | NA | TGCAGTGCCGTGGCGGGGAAAATGAACACTGAAGCTTTCTTT | CSAVAGKMNTEAFF
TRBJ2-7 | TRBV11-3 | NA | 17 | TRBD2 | TGTGCCAGCAGCTTAGATAGGCTGGCGGGGGTCAACAATGAGCAGTACTTC | CASSLDRLAGVNNEQYF
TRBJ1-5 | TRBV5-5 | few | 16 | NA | TGTGCCAGCAGCCTAGGGATTAGTTATAGCAATCAGCCCCAGCATTTT | CASSLGISYSNQPQHF
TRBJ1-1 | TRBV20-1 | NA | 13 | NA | TGCAGTGCTAGAGATTCCCGGAACACTGAAGCTTTCTTT | CSARDSRNTEAFF
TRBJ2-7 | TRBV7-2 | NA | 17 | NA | TGTACCAGCAGCTTAGAGGGTGGTCTGATAATCTCCTACGAGCAGTACTTC | CTSSLEGGLIISYEQYF
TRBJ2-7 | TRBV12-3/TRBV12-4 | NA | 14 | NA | TGTGCCAGCAGCCGAGGGGGGACAATGTACGAGCAGTACTTC | CASSRGGTMYEQYF
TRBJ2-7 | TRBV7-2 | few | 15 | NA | TGTGCCAGCAGCTTAGGGTGGGGGGTGAACTACGAGCAGTACTTC | CASSLGWGVNYEQYF
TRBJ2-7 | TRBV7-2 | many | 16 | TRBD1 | TGTGCCAGCCGTAGTCCGGGACAGGGGGCTTCCTACGAGCAGTACTTC | CASRSPGQGASYEQYF
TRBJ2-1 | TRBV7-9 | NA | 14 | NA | TGTGCCAGCAGCTGGGGGGCAGACTACAATGAGCAGTTCTTC | CASSWGADYNEQFF
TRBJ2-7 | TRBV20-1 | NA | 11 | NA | TGCAGTGCCAGGGACGGCCGCGAGCAGTACTTC | CSARDGREQYF
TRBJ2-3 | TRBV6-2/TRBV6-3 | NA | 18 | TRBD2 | TGTGCCAGCAGTTATTCGATAGGACTAGCGGTTTTCACAGATACGCAGTATTTT | CASSYSIGLAVFTDTQYF
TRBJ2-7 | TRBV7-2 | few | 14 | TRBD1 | TGTGCCAGCAGCTTCGGACAGGGTCGGTACGAGCAGTACTTC | CASSFGQGRYEQYF
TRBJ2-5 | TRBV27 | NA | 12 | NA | TGTGCCAGCAGGACAGCCAGCGAGACCCAGTACTTC | CASRTASETQYF
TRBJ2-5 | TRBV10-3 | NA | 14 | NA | TGTGCCATCAGTGAGCGTTGGGACCCCAATGAGCAGTACTTC | CAISERWDPNEQYF
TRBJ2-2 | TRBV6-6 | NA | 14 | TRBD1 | TGTGCCAGCAGAGGACAGGGGGCAGTCGGGGAGCTGTTTTTT | CASRGQGAVGELFF
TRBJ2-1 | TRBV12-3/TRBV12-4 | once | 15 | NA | TGTGCCAGCAGTTTAGAAGGCAGGGGATTGGATGAGCAGTTCTTC | CASSLEGRGLDEQFF
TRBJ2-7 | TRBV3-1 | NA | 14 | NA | TGTGCCAGCAGCCAACGGGGGCCCCCCAACGAGCAGTACTTC | CASSQRGPPNEQYF
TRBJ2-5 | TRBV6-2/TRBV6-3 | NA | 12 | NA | TGTGCCAGCAGCCAATATTGGGAGACCCAGTACTTC | CASSQYWETQYF
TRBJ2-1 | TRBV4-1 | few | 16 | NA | TGCGCCAGCAGCCAAGATCTCGGGGGTGCCGGCAATGAGCAGTTCTTC | CASSQDLGGAGNEQFF
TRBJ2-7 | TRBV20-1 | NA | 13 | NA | TGCAGTGCTTCCGACCCCGACGCTCACGAGCAGTACTTC | CSASDPDAHEQYF
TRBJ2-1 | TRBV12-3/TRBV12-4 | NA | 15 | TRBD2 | TGTGCTAGCACCTTAAACCCTCTACTCGCGGGGGGGCAGTTCTTC | CASTLNPLLAGGQFF